This entry lists 11 T cell receptor beta chains sequenced from one sample in a study of blood T cell repertoires in COVID-19. Sequenced by immunoSEQ multiplex PCR; TCRdb stores in-frame clones only, minus some. This table holds about 190,000 clones, 75% to 90% found once. Sequencing was carried out using peripheral blood. The receptor source for this set is a man in his 70s with active or convalescent COVID-19.

This chain connects TRBV6-2 or TRBV6-3 to TRBJ1-1; no clear D. CDR3 length: 16 amino acids. Per germline, CDR1 MNHEY and CDR2 SVGEGT. Trimming left V 5 bases short and J 0 bases short, with 16 bases between. The chain's CDR3 is CASSPALQNMNTEAFF. As DNA, the CDR3 is TGTGCCAGCAGTCCCGCCCTACAGAACATGAACACTGAAGCTTTCTTT.

This chain links TRBV6-2 or TRBV6-3 with TRBJ1-1, with unresolved D. The CDR3 length is 14 residues. The germline V gene encodes CDR1 MNHEY and CDR2 SVGEGT. Trimming cost V 6 bases and J 4 bases, with 15 bases left between them. CDR3 coding DNA: TGTGCCAGCAGGCCTGGAGGTATGAGCACTGAAGCTTTCTTT. Its translation: CASRPGGMSTEAFF.

J is TRBJ2-1 and V is TRBV3-1 (or the pseudogene TRBV3-2), with D possibly being TRBD1 (6 bases). The CDR3 consists of 15 residues. The germline V and J ends were trimmed by 2 bases and 3 bases, with 11 bases remaining between them. Per germline, CDR1 LGHDT and CDR2 YNNKEL (reference sequence). DNA for the CDR3: TGTGCCAGCAGCCAACAGGGGCTTAGCTACAATGAGCAGTTCTTC. This translates into CASSQQGLSYNEQFF.

The chain carries TRBV3-1 (or the pseudogene TRBV3-2) and TRBJ2-7, with TRBD1 matching over 7 bases. Germline CDR1 and CDR2: LGHDT and YNNKEL (reference sequence). The trim removed 3 bases at V and 6 bases at J, leaving 11 bases unmatched. The CDR3 runs to 15 residues. This CDR3 is CASSQGLRDSLEQYF. As DNA, the CDR3 is TGTGCCAGCAGCCAGGGTCTAAGGGACAGCCTCGAGCAGTACTTC.

V usage is TRBV9 and J usage is TRBJ2-2; TRBD2 aligns across 11 bases. Germline assignment: CDR1 SGDLS and CDR2 YYNGEE. The ends lost 3 bases at V and 1 base at J; junction bases unmatched: 2. This CDR3 comprises 16 residues. CDR3 amino acids: CASSAGTSGNTGELFF. For the CDR3, the DNA is TGTGCCAGCAGCGCAGGGACTAGCGGGAACACCGGGGAGCTGTTTTTT. The full variable domain, rest sourced from reference TRBV9 and TRBJ2-2, is DSGVTQTPKHLITATGQRVTLRCSPRSGDLSVYWYQQSLDQGLQFLIQYYNGEERAKGNILERFSAQQFPDLHSELNLSSLELGDSALYFCASSAGTSGNTGELFFGEGSRLTVL.

The chain carries TRBV6-6 and TRBJ2-1; D remains ambiguous. The CDR3 is 13 residues long. Germline V gene sequence: CDR1 MNHNY, CDR2 SVGAGI (reference sequence). The V end was cut by 7 bases, the J end by 9 bases, with 16 bases between. CDR3 DNA: TGTGCCAGCACCCTACCCCTCCTCGGTGAGCAGTTCTTC. Translation gives CASTLPLLGEQFF.

The chain uses TRBV9 and TRBJ2-3, with no clear D. CDR3 size: 12 residues. CDR1 and CDR2 (germline): SGDLS, YYNGEE. V shed 3 bases and J shed 0 bases, with 2 bases lying between them. DNA of the CDR3: TGTGCCAGCAGCGCTAGCACAGATACGCAGTATTTT. Its protein is CASSASTDTQYF.

This sequence joins TRBV2 and TRBJ2-1; TRBD2 matches at 10 bases. Trimming at V came to 6 bases and at J to 8 bases, leaving 13 bases not matched to a gene. From germline, CDR1 is SNHLY and CDR2 FYNNEI. The CDR3 has 16 amino acids. CDR3 in DNA: TGTGCCAGCAGCCTCCTAGCGGGAGCTCCGAGGGATGAGCAGTTCTTC. Its protein is CASSLLAGAPRDEQFF.

The gene calls are TRBV6-5 and TRBJ2-7; 11 bases match TRBD2. This CDR3 is 15 amino acids long. Germline assignment: CDR1 MNHEY and CDR2 SVGAGI. Trimming removed 5 bases from V and 4 bases from J; junction bases left unmatched: 7. The CDR3 nucleotides are TGTGCCAGCAGTAATCCTAGCGGGGGGAGGTACGAGCAGTACTTC. Translation gives CASSNPSGGRYEQYF.

The V call is TRBV15, the J call TRBJ2-3; TRBD2 is a possible D gene (5 bases). Germline lookup yields CDR1 LNHNV and CDR2 YYDKDF (reference sequence). V was shortened by 1 base and J by 1 base, with 12 bases between the two germline ends. The CDR3 loop spans 16 amino acids. The CDR3, as DNA: TGTGCCACCAGCAGAGGATCTAGCAGCGGCACAGATACGCAGTATTTT. Protein: CATSRGSSSGTDTQYF.

For this clone: This sample includes further DNA sequences coding for the same CDR3. V usage is TRBV10-2 and J usage is TRBJ2-3; D is undetermined. CDR3 length: 15 residues. V lost 2 bases and J lost 0, with 9 bases in between. The germline gives CDR1 WSHSY, CDR2 SAAADI. CDR3 nucleotide sequence: TGCGCCAGCAGTGAGAGTCCCACTAGCACAGATACGCAGTATTTT. Translated: CASSESPTSTDTQYF.